This T cell receptor (beta chain) was found in a study of CD8+ T cells in alopecia areata (dated by TCRdb to the late 2010s). Background for the entire study: Treated patients were enrolled in an open-label pilot trial of oral tofacitinib at 5 to 10 mg twice daily for moderate-to-severe alopecia areata. Tofacitinib was administered for 6 to 18 months, and 6 months of follow-up off drug were then conducted to assess delayed response and recurrence. Disease severity in treated patients was measured with the SALT score, which quantifies the percentage of affected scalp surface area. To study T cell clonal expansion in alopecia areata, the researchers applied high-throughput TCRbeta sequencing to both the C3H/HeJ mouse model and human patients. In humans, TCRbeta sequencing was performed on scalp tissue and on sorted CD4+ and CD8+ peripheral blood T cells from healthy controls and from patients with patchy or totalis/universalis alopecia areata. Patients on tofacitinib were biopsied at baseline and after 4 and 24 weeks of treatment, and several of the patients also had a later scalp biopsy. Scalp clonality was compared among normal scalp (n=4), patchy alopecia areata scalp (n=8), and alopecia totalis/universalis scalp (n=8). The RNA source kit depended on sample type: the PAXgene miRNA kit for fixed scalp, the miRNeasy kit for PBMCs, and the RNeasy kit for mouse skin. Amplification of TCRbeta CDR3 regions was done by immunoSEQ multiplex PCR using 35 Vbeta forward primers and 13 Jbeta reverse primers.

Summary of the overall study and its limitations: Because the treated cohort was small and had only one nonresponder, larger studies are needed to examine links between baseline CD8+ expansion and response. Shared TCR sequences between patients were less evident than in mice, which may be partly attributable to HLA diversity in the patient population. Tofacitinib significantly lowered scalp clonality and the number of expanded CD8+ clones among the top 100 scalp clones. During tofacitinib treatment, many expanded lesional clones stuck around in both scalp and blood, and this persistence may partly explain why relapse happens after treatment is stopped. Resident alphabeta T cells in normal human skin are also sequenced, complicating scalp TCR repertoire analysis, unlike mouse skin dominated by gammadelta T cells. Compared with normal scalp, lesional scalp, particularly in alopecia totalis/universalis, had higher clonality and more expanded CD8+ clones, which suggests antigenic drive.

This clone was seen a few times. Its antigen specificity is not known. Nothing much larger sits one base from this clone, and base qualities are not available. Libraries were built with the immunoSEQ multiplex PCR assay. RNA was extracted from all samples and reverse transcribed into cDNA as template for TCR sequencing. SuperScript III was used to make first-strand cDNA, primed with a 2:1 mix of oligo-dT and random hexamers. A synthetic immune receptor repertoire was used to assess amplification bias, and residual bias was removed computationally. In the source study's methods: Raw reads were preprocessed to remove errors, and CDR3 was defined by IMGT conventions from the conserved cysteine to phenylalanine. To get clonality, Shannon entropy was normalized by log2 of the number of productive unique TCRs and the result was subtracted from 1. Whether scalp clones were CD4 or CD8 was inferred by matching scalp TCRbeta sequences against CD4 and CD8 repertoires sorted from blood. Held by TCRdb, this immuneACCESS table contains in-frame sequences only and omits some clones. Under half of the omission traces to an unresolved V gene where checked; the cause of the rest is unknown. That table gives V, J and clone size, and the DNA gave D and trimming. The sample includes a few hundred thousand clones, with approximately 40% observed a single time. The ten largest make up around 3% of the sample.

In light of the paper, this sample's treatment or condition label describes: oral pan-JAK inhibitor, 5-10 mg twice daily. Lesional scalp punch biopsies and peripheral blood were obtained from alopecia areata patients. PBMCs were isolated by density centrifugation and stained for CD3, CD4 and CD8, after which CD4+ and CD8+ T cells were sorted on a FACSAria. Sample: CD4+ T cells sorted from blood, taken at approximately week 36, from a patient treated with tofacitinib. This TCR was recovered from a human donor with alopecia areata.

The CDR3 protein sequence reads: CASSSASGNTDTQYF. The base sequence is TGTGCCAGCAGCTCGGCAAGCGGTAACACAGATACGCAGTATTTT. The chain was built from TRBV5-4 and TRBJ2-3; perhaps TRBD2 is the D gene, with 5 bases matching. As encoded in the germline V gene (reference sequence), CDR1 is SGHNT while CDR2 is YYREEE. The CDR3, cysteine through phenylalanine, is 15 amino acids long. Only the CDR3 DNA stays, 45 bases, in frame from base 1. A distance of 13 bases separates the germline ends of V and J, which lose 3 bases and 2 bases respectively.